This TCR beta chain was documented in a study of cytomegalovirus exposure and HLA in healthy donors. The wider study: Across some 400 genotyped donors, 65% to 90% landed in the Caucasian-associated ancestry cluster.

PCR used 60 Vbeta primers and 13 Jbeta primers. Profiling relied on immunoSEQ multiplex PCR, and the TCRdb table lists in-frame clones only, not all of them. The sample holds about 140,000 clones, 55% to 80% seen once. The germline gives CDR1 SGDLS, CDR2 YYNGEE. Trimming shortened V by 3 bases and J by 5 bases, and 18 bases separated the two germline ends. The CDR3 has 15 residues. J is TRBJ2-7 and V is TRBV9; D perhaps matches TRBD2 (6 bases). Material: PBMCs. The receptor's source is a human donor in good health. The DNA for the CDR3 is TGTGCCAGCAGCGACGGGCCGGGGGATTCGAACGAGCAGTACTTC. Translation: CASSDGPGDSNEQYF.